This T cell receptor (beta chain) was sequenced in a study of T-cell memory formation after mild COVID-19. This clonotype showed up just a few times. Using its own MiXCR run on the 5' RACE reads, TCRdb lists one record per CDR3 protein. The sample includes about 470,000 distinct CDR3 sequences, about 23% seen only once; the top ten take about an eighth. CDR3 length: 16 residues. Trimming left V 0 bases short and J 0 bases short, with 9 bases between. The germline gives CDR1 SGHTA, CDR2 FQGTGA. The TCR originated in an adult woman who had mild COVID-19 (a few samples of this study predate the infection). Cell type and time point are not known. The J gene is TRBJ2-1, the V gene TRBV7-3, with D maybe TRBD1 (5 bases). Material for sequencing was PBMCs or a T cell subset sorted from them (not recorded which). The CDR3, as DNA: TGTGCCAGCAGCTTAACGGGGCTTAGCTCCTACAATGAGCAGTTCTTC. This gives the protein CASSLTGLSSYNEQFF.